This is a list of T cell receptor beta chains from one sample in a study of blood T cell repertoires in COVID-19. Sequencing was performed with immunoSEQ multiplex PCR; in TCRdb, only in-frame clones are kept and a portion is missing. The sample contains more than 40,000 clones, more than 70% of which appear only once. The sample was peripheral blood. The origin of the receptors is a man over 45 with active COVID-19. The conserved cysteine and the conserved F or W are not part of the CDR3 here.

>TRBV3-1/TRBV3-2|TRBJ2-2
ASSQSGTGGTGELF
>TRBV2|TRBJ2-7
ASRTGIDEQY
>TRBV23-1|TRBJ2-7
ASNLGQPHEQY
>TRBV4-3|TRBJ2-3
ASSQVTVGAGSTDTQY
>TRBV30|TRBJ2-7
ASGFRDRGQYEQY
>TRBV5-1|TRBJ2-1
ASSLVLAGVSYNEQF
>TRBV29-1|TRBJ2-3
SVEDGAGVGTDTQY
>TRBV2|TRBJ2-7
ASRRSGGSYEQY
>TRBV27|TRBJ2-7
ASSLQGESSYEQY
>TRBV4-2|TRBJ2-7
ASSQGTGDPYYEQY
>TRBV29-1|TRBJ2-2
SVAPNTGELF
>TRBV2|TRBJ1-1
ASSPQGRAATEAF
>TRBV5-1|TRBJ2-5
ASSYSGGARETQY
>TRBV7-2|TRBJ2-1
ASSLARGNEQF
>TRBV19|TRBJ1-5
ASSLQGFGNQPQH
>TRBV18|TRBJ1-4
ASSPGGRNLNEKLF
>TRBV6-6|TRBJ1-1
ASNLQGNTEAF
>TRBV19|TRBJ2-4
ASSIIPNYLAKNIQY
>TRBV4-1|TRBJ2-1
ASSQDVGLRPGEQF
>TRBV7-9|TRBJ2-5
ASSLEAGRLLETQY
>TRBV4-2|TRBJ2-2
ASSQEYSSGDPIRGELF
>TRBV3-1/TRBV3-2|TRBJ1-1
ASSHRGKGVNTEAF
>TRBV10-3|TRBJ2-7
ATAGGLAGVGIYEQY
>TRBV11-3|TRBJ2-7
ASSPPPWSSYEQY
>TRBV5-1|TRBJ2-5
ASSPRQGQETQY
>TRBV3-1/TRBV3-2|TRBJ1-4
ASSQGQGVGEKLF
>TRBV6-5|TRBJ1-1
ASTQPGQGDTEAF
>TRBV19|TRBJ2-7
ASSLDRSYEQY
>TRBV25-1|TRBJ2-4
ASSAGLTSDIQY
>TRBV4-1|TRBJ1-5
ASSQRDRGYQPQH